This T cell receptor beta chain was retrieved from a study of tumor and adjacent non-tumor tissue in lung cancer. Study-wide points: TCR diversity was significantly greater in tumor than normal lung tissue. In normal lung, the top 100 clones were significantly more dominant than in tumor.

About this clonotype: Its antigen is not identified.

The template was RNA from unsorted bulk tissue. This non-tumor lung sample came from over 3 cm beyond the tumor edge. This CDR3 has 14 amino acids. V lost 1 base and J 4 bases, leaving 11 bases between the germline ends. Germline-derived CDR1 and CDR2 are SGHRS and YFSETQ. Three rounds of nested PCR, following a modified ARM-PCR protocol, produced the TCRbeta library. TCRdb used MiXCR to reprocess the multiplex PCR reads, holding one entry per CDR3 protein. The table has about 50,000 distinct CDR3 sequences, about 70% seen once; the top ten hold around a quarter. Sequenced material: distant non-tumor lung tissue. The clonotype originates from an older woman with non-small cell lung cancer. The gene calls are TRBV5-1 and TRBJ2-5, with D hard to call. The CDR3 bases are TGCGCCAGCAGCTTGCAGGTCTACCTAGAGACCCAGTACTTC. It translates to CASSLQVYLETQYF.